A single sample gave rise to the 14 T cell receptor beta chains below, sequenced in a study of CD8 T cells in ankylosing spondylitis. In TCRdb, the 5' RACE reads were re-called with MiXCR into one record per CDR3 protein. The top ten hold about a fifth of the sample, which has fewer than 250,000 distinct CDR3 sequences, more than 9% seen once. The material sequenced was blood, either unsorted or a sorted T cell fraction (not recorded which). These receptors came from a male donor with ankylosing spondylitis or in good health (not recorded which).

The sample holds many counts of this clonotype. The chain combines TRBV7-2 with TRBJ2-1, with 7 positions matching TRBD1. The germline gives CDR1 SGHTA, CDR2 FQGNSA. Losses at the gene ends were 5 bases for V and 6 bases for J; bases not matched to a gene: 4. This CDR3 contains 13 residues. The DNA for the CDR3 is TGTGCCAGCAGCGAGGGACAGCGCAATGAGCAGTTCTTC. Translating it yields CASSEGQRNEQFF.

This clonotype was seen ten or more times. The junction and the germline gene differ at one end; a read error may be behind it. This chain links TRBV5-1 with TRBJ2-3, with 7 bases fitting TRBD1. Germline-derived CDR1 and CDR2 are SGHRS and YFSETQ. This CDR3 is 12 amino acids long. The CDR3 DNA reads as TGTGCCAGCAGCAGGGGGACAGATACGCAGTATTTT. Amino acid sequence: CASSRGTDTQYF.

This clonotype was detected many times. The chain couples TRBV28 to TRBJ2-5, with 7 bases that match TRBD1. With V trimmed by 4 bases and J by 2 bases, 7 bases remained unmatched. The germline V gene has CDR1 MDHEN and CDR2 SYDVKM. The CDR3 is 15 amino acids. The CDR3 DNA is TGTGCCAGCAGTTCCAACCGGGACAGACAAGAGACCCAGTACTTC. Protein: CASSSNRDRQETQYF.

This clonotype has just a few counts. CDR3 protein: CASSLEGGDYFSYEQYF. The CDR3 nucleotides read TGTGCCAGCAGCTTAGAAGGAGGGGACTACTTTAGCTACGAGCAGTACTTC. The chain uses TRBV11-2 and TRBJ2-7, with 7 bases fitting TRBD2. CDR1 and CDR2 (germline): SGHAT, FQNNGV. V dropped 0 bases and J dropped 3; count of bases not matched to a gene: 11. This CDR3 region has 17 residues.

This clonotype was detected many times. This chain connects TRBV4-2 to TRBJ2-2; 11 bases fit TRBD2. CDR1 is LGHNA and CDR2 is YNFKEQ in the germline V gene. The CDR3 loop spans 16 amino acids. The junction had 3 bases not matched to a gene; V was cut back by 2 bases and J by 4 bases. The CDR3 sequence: CASSQLAGGPTGELFF. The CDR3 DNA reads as TGTGCCAGCAGCCAACTAGCGGGGGGCCCCACCGGGGAGCTGTTTTTT.

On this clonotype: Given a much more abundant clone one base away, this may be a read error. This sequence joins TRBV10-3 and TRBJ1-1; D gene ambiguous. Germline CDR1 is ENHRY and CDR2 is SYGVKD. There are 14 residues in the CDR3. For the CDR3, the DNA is TGTGCCATCAGTGAGTCGTTCATGAACACTGAAGCTTTGTTT. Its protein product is CAISESFMNTEALF.

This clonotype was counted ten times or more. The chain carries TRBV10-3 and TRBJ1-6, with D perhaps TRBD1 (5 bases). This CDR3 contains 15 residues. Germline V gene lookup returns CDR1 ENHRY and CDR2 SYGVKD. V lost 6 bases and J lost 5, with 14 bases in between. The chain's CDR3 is CAIREGSLDNSPLHF. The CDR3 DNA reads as TGTGCCATCAGGGAGGGGTCTCTGGATAATTCACCCCTCCACTTT.

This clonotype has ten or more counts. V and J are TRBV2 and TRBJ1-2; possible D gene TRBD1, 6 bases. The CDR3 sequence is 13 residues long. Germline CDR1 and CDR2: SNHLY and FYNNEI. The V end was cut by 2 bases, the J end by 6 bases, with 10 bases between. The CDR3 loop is CASSEQGPDGYTF. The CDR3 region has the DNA TGTGCCAGCAGTGAACAGGGGCCCGATGGCTACACCTTC. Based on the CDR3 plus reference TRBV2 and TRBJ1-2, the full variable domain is EPEVTQTPSHQVTQMGQEVILRCVPISNHLYFYWYRQILGQKVEFLVSFYNNEISEKSEIFDDQFSVERPDGSNFTLKIRSTKLEDSAMYFCASSEQGPDGYTFGSGTRLTVV.

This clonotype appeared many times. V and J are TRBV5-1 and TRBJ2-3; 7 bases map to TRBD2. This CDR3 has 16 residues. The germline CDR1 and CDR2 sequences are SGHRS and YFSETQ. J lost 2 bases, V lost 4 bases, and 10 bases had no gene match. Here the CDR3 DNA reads TGCGCCAGCAGCGCCAGTCCTAGCGGAATCACAGATACGCAGTATTTT. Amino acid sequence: CASSASPSGITDTQYF. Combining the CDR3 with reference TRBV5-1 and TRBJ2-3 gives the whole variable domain KAGVTQTPRYLIKTRGQQVTLSCSPISGHRSVSWYQQTPGQGLQFLFEYFSETQRNKGNFPGRFSGRQFSNSRSEMNVSTLELGDSALYLCASSASPSGITDTQYFGPGTRLTVL.

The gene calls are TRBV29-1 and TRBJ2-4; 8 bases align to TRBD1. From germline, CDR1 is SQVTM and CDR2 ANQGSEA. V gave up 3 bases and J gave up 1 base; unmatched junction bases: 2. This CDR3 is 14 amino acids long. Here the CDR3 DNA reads TGCAGCGTTGAGACAGGGGTTGCCAAAAACATTCAGTACTTC. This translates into CSVETGVAKNIQYF.

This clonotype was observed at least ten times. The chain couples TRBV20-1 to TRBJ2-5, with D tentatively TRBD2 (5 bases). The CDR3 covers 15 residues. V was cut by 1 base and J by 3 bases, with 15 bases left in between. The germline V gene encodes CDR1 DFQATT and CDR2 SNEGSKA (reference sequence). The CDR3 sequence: CSARGGGSLEETQYF. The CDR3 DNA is TGCAGTGCTAGAGGCGGCGGATCACTAGAAGAGACCCAGTACTTC.

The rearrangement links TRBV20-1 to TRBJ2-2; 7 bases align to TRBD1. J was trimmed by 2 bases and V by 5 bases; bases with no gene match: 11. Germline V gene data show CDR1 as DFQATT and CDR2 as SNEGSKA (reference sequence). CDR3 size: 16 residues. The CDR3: CSAPPQGVPNTGELFF. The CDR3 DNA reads TGCAGTGCTCCCCCCCAGGGGGTGCCTAACACCGGGGAGCTGTTTTTT.

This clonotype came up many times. In DNA form, the CDR3 reads TGTGCCAGCAGTCCGCCCGGGGGCGCTGTGAACACTGAAGCTTTCTTT. The encoded protein is CASSPPGGAVNTEAFF. The gene calls are TRBV27 and TRBJ1-1, with D possibly matching TRBD1 (6 bases). Germline loops: CDR1 MNHEY, CDR2 SMNVEV (reference sequence). Trimming removed 5 bases at V and 0 bases at J, with 16 bases between. The CDR3 covers 16 residues.

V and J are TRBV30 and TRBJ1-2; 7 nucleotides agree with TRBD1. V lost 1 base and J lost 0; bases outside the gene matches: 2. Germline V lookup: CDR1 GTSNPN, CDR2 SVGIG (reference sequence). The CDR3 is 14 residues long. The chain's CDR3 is CAWSGDRPNYGYTF. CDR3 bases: TGTGCCTGGAGTGGGGACAGACCTAACTATGGCTACACCTTC.